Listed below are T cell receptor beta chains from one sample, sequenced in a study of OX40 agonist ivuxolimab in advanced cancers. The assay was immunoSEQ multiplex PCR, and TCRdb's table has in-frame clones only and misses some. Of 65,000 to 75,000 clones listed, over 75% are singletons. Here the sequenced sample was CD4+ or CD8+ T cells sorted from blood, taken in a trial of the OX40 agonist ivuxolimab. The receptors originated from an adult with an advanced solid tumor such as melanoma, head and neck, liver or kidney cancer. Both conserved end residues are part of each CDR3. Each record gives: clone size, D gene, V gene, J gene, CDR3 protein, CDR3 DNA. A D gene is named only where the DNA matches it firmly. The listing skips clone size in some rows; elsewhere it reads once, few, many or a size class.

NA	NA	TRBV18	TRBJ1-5	CASSPLPLSNQPQHF	TGTGCCAGCTCACCTTTACCCCTTAGCAATCAGCCCCAGCATTTT
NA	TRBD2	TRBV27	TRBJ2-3	CASSLGLVSSSTDTQYF	TGTGCCAGCAGTTTAGGACTAGTTTCTTCTAGCACAGATACGCAGTATTTT
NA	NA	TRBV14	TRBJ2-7	CASSQVFGGSYEQYF	TGTGCCAGCAGCCAAGTTTTTGGGGGATCCTACGAGCAGTACTTC
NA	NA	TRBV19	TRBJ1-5	CASSKVGSNQPQHF	TGTGCCAGTAGTAAAGTCGGTAGCAATCAGCCCCAGCATTTT
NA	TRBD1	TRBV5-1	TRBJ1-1	CASSLGTGSFAAFF	TGCGCCAGCAGCTTGGGGACAGGTAGCTTTGCGGCTTTCTTT
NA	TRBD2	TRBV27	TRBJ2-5	CASSLVPPSGRKETQYF	TGTGCCAGCAGTTTAGTCCCCCCTAGCGGGAGGAAAGAGACCCAGTACTTC
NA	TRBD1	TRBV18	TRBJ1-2	CASSPFFPDRGSNYGYTF	TGTGCCAGCTCACCATTCTTCCCGGACAGGGGGTCTAACTATGGCTACACCTTC
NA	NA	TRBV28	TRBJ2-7	CASSSPGTGHPYEQYF	TGTGCCAGCAGTTCTCCCGGGACCGGTCATCCCTACGAGCAGTACTTC
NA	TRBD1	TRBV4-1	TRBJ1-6	CASSLTIDRANSPLHF	TGCGCCAGCAGCTTGACAATTGACAGGGCTAATTCACCCCTCCACTTT
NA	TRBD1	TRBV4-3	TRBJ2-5	CASSRTRDRQETQYF	TGCGCCAGCAGCCGAACCCGGGACAGGCAAGAGACCCAGTACTTC
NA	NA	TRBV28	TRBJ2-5	CASSLETQYF	TGTGCCAGCAGCTTAGAGACCCAGTACTTC
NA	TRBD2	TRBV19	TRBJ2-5	CASSMGGSPVGGARETQYF	TGTGCCAGTAGTATGGGGGGATCGCCGGTGGGAGGGGCCCGAGAGACCCAGTACTTC
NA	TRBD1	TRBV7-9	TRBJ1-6	CASSLGQGGGNSPLHF	TGTGCCAGCAGCTTGGGACAGGGAGGAGGTAATTCACCCCTCCACTTT
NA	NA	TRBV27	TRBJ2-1	CASSLEYPGGIYNEQFF	TGTGCCAGCAGTTTAGAGTACCCCGGGGGCATCTACAATGAGCAGTTCTTC
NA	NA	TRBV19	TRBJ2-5	CASSRGGQETQYF	TGTGCCAGTAGCAGGGGCGGCCAAGAGACCCAGTACTTC
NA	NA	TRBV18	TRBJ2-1	CASSSTGYHEQFF	TGTGCCAGCTCATCAACAGGGTACCATGAGCAGTTCTTC
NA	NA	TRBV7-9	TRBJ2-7	CASRQSGTYEQYF	TGTGCCAGCAGACAGAGCGGAACCTACGAGCAGTACTTC
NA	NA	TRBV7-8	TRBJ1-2	CASSPRLTYGYTF	TGTGCCAGCAGTCCCCGGCTCACCTATGGCTACACCTTC
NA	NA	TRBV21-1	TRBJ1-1	CASSPERGAFSYTEAFF	TGTGCCAGCAGCCCCGAGCGGGGGGCTTTCTCTTACACTGAAGCTTTCTTT
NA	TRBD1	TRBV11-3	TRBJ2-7	CASSLGGQGGEQYF	TGTGCCAGCAGCTTAGGGGGACAGGGTGGCGAGCAGTACTTC
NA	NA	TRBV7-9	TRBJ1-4	CASSSFPRTDPGKLFF	TGTGCCAGCAGCTCGTTCCCCCGGACAGATCCCGGAAAACTGTTTTTT
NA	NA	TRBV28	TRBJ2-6	CASSLWSGSGANVLTF	TGTGCCAGCAGTTTATGGTCGGGATCTGGGGCCAACGTCCTGACTTTC
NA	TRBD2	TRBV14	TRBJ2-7	CASSQGVGGSYEQYF	TGTGCCAGCAGCCAAGGGGTGGGGGGGAGCTACGAGCAGTACTTC
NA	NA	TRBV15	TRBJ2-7	CATSRDKGRGRNEQYF	TGTGCCACCAGCAGAGATAAGGGCAGGGGGAGGAACGAGCAGTACTTC
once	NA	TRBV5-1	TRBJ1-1	CASSLASGRDTEAFF	TGCGCCAGCAGCTTGGCCTCGGGGAGGGACACTGAAGCTTTCTTT
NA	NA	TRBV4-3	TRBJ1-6	CASSQDSGGSSPLHF	TGCGCCAGCAGCCAAGATTCCGGGGGTAGTTCACCCCTCCACTTT
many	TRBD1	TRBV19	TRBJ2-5	CASSVGQQETQYF	TGTGCCAGTAGTGTGGGACAGCAAGAGACCCAGTACTTC
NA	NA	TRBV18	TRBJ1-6	CASSPAGDNSPLHF	TGTGCCAGCTCACCAGCGGGAGATAATTCACCCCTCCACTTT
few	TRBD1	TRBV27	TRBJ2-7	CASSLYRTGGYYEQYF	TGTGCCAGCAGTCTATACCGGACAGGGGGATACTACGAGCAGTACTTC